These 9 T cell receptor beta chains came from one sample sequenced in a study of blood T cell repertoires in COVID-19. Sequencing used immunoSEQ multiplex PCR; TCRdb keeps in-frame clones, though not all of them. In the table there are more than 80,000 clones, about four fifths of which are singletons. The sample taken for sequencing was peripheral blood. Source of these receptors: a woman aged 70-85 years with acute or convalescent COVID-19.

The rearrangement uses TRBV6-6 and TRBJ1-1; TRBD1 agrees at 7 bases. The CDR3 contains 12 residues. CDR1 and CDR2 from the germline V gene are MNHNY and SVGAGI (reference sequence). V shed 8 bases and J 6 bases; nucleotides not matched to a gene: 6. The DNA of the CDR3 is TGTGCCAGCTGGGACAGAAGGTCTGAAGCTTTCTTT. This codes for CASWDRRSEAFF.

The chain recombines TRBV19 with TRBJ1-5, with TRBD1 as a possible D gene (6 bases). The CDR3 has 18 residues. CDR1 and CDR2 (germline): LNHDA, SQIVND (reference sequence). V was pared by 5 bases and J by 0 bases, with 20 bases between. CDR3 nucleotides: TGTGCCAGTAGTTACGACAGGTTAGGAGTTTATAGCAATCAGCCCCAGCATTTT. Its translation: CASSYDRLGVYSNQPQHF.

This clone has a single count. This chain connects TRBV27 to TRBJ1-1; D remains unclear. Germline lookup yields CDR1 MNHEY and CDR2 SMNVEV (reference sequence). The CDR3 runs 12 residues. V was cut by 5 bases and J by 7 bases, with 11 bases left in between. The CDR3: CASSEEGHEAFF. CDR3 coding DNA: TGTGCCAGCAGTGAAGAGGGCCATGAAGCTTTCTTT.

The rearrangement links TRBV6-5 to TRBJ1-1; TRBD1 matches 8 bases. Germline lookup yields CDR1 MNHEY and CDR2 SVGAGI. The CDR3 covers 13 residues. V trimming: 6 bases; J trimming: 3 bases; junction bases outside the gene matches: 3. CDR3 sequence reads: CASSRGRDTEAFF. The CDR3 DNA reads TGTGCCAGCAGCAGGGGGCGCGACACTGAAGCTTTCTTT.

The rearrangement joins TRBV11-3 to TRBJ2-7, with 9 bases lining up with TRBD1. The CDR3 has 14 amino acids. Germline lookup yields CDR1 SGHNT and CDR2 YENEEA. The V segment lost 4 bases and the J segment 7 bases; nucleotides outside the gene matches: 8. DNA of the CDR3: TGTGCCAGCAGCTCGGGACAGGGACTAAGGGAGCAGTACTTC. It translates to CASSSGQGLREQYF.

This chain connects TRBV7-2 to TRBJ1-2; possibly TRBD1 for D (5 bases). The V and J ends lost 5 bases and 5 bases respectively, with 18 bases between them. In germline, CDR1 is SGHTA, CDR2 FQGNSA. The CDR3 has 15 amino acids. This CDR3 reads CASSPGPASSYGYTF. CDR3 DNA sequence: TGTGCCAGCAGCCCAGGGCCCGCCAGCTCGTATGGCTACACCTTC.

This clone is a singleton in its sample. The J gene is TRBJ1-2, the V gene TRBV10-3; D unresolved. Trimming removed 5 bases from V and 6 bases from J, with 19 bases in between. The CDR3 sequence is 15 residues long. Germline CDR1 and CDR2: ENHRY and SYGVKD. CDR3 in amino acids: CAISYAGINVNGYTF. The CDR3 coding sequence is TGTGCCATCAGTTACGCGGGCATAAATGTAAATGGCTACACCTTC.

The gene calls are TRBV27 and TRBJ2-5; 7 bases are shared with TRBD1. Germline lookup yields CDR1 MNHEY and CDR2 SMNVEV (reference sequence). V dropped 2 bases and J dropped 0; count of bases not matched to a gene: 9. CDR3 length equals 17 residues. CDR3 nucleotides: TGTGCCAGCAGTTTAAGAGGGGACAGTCATAACCAAGAGACCCAGTACTTC. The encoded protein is CASSLRGDSHNQETQYF.

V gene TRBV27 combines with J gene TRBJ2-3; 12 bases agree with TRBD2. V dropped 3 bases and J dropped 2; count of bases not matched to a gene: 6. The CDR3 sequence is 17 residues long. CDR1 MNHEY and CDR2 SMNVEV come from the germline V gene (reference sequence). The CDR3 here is CASSFSLAGGITDTQYF. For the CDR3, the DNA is TGTGCCAGCAGTTTCTCTCTAGCGGGGGGGATCACAGATACGCAGTATTTT.